One and the same sample provided the 16 T cell receptor beta chains below, sequenced in a study of long-term antiretroviral therapy in people with HIV. Runs used v3.0 of the immunoSEQ assay and were done at survey level. Method: immunoSEQ multiplex PCR; TCRdb's copy keeps in-frame clones and lacks some. The sample includes 38,000 or so clones, roughly 80% of them seen just once. Source: unsorted PBMCs, taken 1.5 years after starting antiretroviral therapy. The receptors were gathered from a man aged 18 to 30 with HIV.

J is TRBJ2-7 and V is TRBV5-5; tentatively, D is TRBD1 (6 bases). V lost 0 bases, J lost 3 bases, and 7 bases lay in between. Germline CDR1 SGHKS, CDR2 YYEKEE (reference sequence). The CDR3 is 13 residues long. The DNA of the CDR3 is TGTGCCAGCAGCTTGGGACAGGTCTACGAGCAGTACTTC. Translated, it gives CASSLGQVYEQYF.

The chain recombines TRBV28 with TRBJ2-3; 10 positions match TRBD2. Germline V gene data show CDR1 as MDHEN and CDR2 as SYDVKM. Trimming took 5 bases from V and 6 from J; bases not matched to a gene: 2. This CDR3 is 13 amino acids long. This CDR3 is CASSLAGVDTQYF. Written as DNA, the CDR3 is TGTGCCAGCAGTCTAGCGGGAGTCGATACGCAGTATTTT.

This clone was seen once. This chain uses TRBV5-4 with TRBJ2-1, with 11 bases that match TRBD2. V lost 4 bases to trimming and J lost 5 bases; unmatched junction nucleotides: 5. The length of the CDR3 is 15 residues. The germline gives CDR1 SGHNT, CDR2 YYREEE (reference sequence). This CDR3 reads CASSLGLADHNEQFF. CDR3 coding DNA: TGTGCCAGCAGCCTGGGACTAGCGGACCACAATGAGCAGTTCTTC.

The chain combines TRBV7-9 with TRBJ1-3; possibly TRBD1 for D (6 bases). Germline V gives CDR1 SEHNR, CDR2 FQNEAQ (reference sequence). Trimming shortened V by 2 bases and J by 8 bases, and 13 bases separated the two germline ends. The CDR3 is 14 residues long. The CDR3: CASSLSGGRDTIYF. The DNA for the CDR3 is TGTGCCAGCAGCTTATCGGGGGGCCGCGACACCATATATTTT.

The chain is built from TRBV7-8 and TRBJ2-7; D call uncertain. The CDR3 runs to 15 residues. The germline CDR1 and CDR2 sequences are SGHVS and FQNEAQ. V was trimmed by 0 bases and J by 3 bases, leaving 12 bases between them. Written as DNA, the CDR3 is TGTGCCAGCAGCTTAGCTAGGACCTTTGGCTACGAGCAGTACTTC. As protein: CASSLARTFGYEQYF. The whole variable domain, remainder taken from reference TRBV7-8 and TRBJ2-7, is GAGVSQSPRYKVAKRGQDVALRCDPISGHVSLFWYQQALGQGPEFLTYFQNEAQLDKSGLPSDRFFAERPEGSVSTLKIQRTQQEDSAVYLCASSLARTFGYEQYFGPGTRLTVT.

This chain joins TRBV15 and TRBJ2-7; TRBD2 is a possible D gene (6 bases). This CDR3 has 16 amino acids. Between the trimmed V and J ends, which lost 0 bases and 0 bases, there was a span of 12 bases. In germline, CDR1 is LNHNV, CDR2 YYDKDF (reference sequence). The CDR3 DNA follows: TGTGCCACCAGCAGAGATAAAACGGGAGCCTCCTACGAGCAGTACTTC. It is translated as CATSRDKTGASYEQYF.

The V and J genes are TRBV7-9 and TRBJ2-7; the D is unclear. The CDR3 runs to 13 residues. V lost 3 bases, J lost 1 base, and 7 bases lay in between. Germline V gene lookup returns CDR1 SEHNR and CDR2 FQNEAQ (reference sequence). CDR3 DNA: TGTGCCAGCAGCTTTACAGCTTCCTACGAGCAGTACTTC. This codes for CASSFTASYEQYF.

The chain has TRBV7-9 and TRBJ1-2; 10 positions agree with TRBD1. CDR1 is SEHNR and CDR2 is FQNEAQ in the germline V gene (reference sequence). V trimming: 2 bases; J trimming: 6 bases; junction bases outside the gene matches: 3. This CDR3 has 14 amino acids. CDR3 nucleotides: TGTGCCAGCAGCTTATTCGGGACAGGGGATGGCTACACCTTC. Its translation is CASSLFGTGDGYTF. Supplemented by reference TRBV7-9 and TRBJ1-2, the full variable domain reads DTGVSQNPRHKITKRGQNVTFRCDPISEHNRLYWYRQTLGQGPEFLTYFQNEAQLEKSRLLSDRFSAERPKGSFSTLEIQRTEQGDSAMYLCASSLFGTGDGYTFGSGTRLTVV.

The chain uses TRBV30 and TRBJ2-7, with a tentative D call TRBD2 (5 bases). This CDR3 is built from 11 residues. The germline V gene encodes CDR1 GTSNPN and CDR2 SVGIG (reference sequence). Trimming shortened V by 4 bases and J by 3 bases, and 7 bases separated the two germline ends. The CDR3 here is CAWIGDYEQYF. In DNA, the CDR3 is TGTGCCTGGATCGGGGACTACGAGCAGTACTTC.

This rearrangement joins TRBV6-6 to TRBJ2-7, with D unresolved. Germline V CDR1 and CDR2: MNHNY, SVGAGI (reference sequence). Between the trimmed V and J ends, which lost 7 bases and 2 bases, there was a span of 12 bases. The CDR3 length is 13 residues. The CDR3 loop is CASNPYGAYEQYF. In nucleotides, the CDR3 is TGTGCCAGCAACCCTTATGGGGCCTACGAGCAGTACTTC.

This clone appeared a few times. The rearrangement links TRBV27 to TRBJ2-3; D is possibly TRBD2 (5 bases). The germline CDR1 and CDR2 sequences are MNHEY and SMNVEV (reference sequence). Trimming pared 6 bases from V and 6 bases from J, leaving 7 bases between. The CDR3 length is 11 residues. CDR3 protein: CASRIADTQYF. For the CDR3, the DNA is TGTGCCAGCAGAATAGCGGATACGCAGTATTTT.

The chain couples TRBV5-1 to TRBJ1-1; D remains ambiguous. The CDR3 sequence is 14 residues long. The germline V gene encodes CDR1 SGHRS and CDR2 YFSETQ. Trimming took off 2 bases at V and 0 bases at J, with 8 bases between the two ends. CDR3 coding DNA: TGCGCCAGCAGCTTCGTGGGGATGAACACTGAAGCTTTCTTT. It specifies CASSFVGMNTEAFF.

The gene calls are TRBV5-6 and TRBJ2-7; D not certain. The V and J ends lost 2 bases and 1 base respectively, with 7 bases between them. The length of the CDR3 is 13 residues. Germline lookup yields CDR1 SGHDT and CDR2 YYEEEE. The CDR3: CASSFAGSYEQYF. The DNA of the CDR3 is TGTGCCAGCAGCTTTGCCGGGTCCTACGAGCAGTACTTC.

J is TRBJ2-1 and V is TRBV30; a possible D gene is TRBD1 (6 bases). The CDR3 loop spans 15 amino acids. Germline loops: CDR1 GTSNPN, CDR2 SVGIG (reference sequence). Between the trimmed V and J ends, which lost 2 bases and 6 bases, there was a span of 17 bases. CDR3 DNA sequence: TGTGCCTGGAGTCCCCGGGACACCTGGGGCAATGAGCAGTTCTTC. It translates to CAWSPRDTWGNEQFF.

V is TRBV6-1 and J is TRBJ2-5; D is possibly TRBD1 (6 bases). Germline V gene sequence: CDR1 MNHNS, CDR2 SASEGT. This CDR3 contains 14 residues. The ends were cut back, 5 bases at V and 2 bases at J, with 12 bases in the middle. The CDR3 region is CASSTRGQQETQYF. CDR3 DNA: TGTGCCAGCAGTACCCGTGGACAGCAAGAGACCCAGTACTTC.

This chain links TRBV29-1 with TRBJ2-3; a weak D match, TRBD2 (6 bases). The CDR3 contains 14 residues. Between the trimmed V and J ends, which lost 4 bases and 2 bases, there was a span of 13 bases. Germline V gene sequence: CDR1 SQVTM, CDR2 ANQGSEA. CDR3 protein: CSVVGGDLTDTQYF. In nucleotides, the CDR3 is TGCAGCGTTGTGGGCGGGGACCTCACAGATACGCAGTATTTT.